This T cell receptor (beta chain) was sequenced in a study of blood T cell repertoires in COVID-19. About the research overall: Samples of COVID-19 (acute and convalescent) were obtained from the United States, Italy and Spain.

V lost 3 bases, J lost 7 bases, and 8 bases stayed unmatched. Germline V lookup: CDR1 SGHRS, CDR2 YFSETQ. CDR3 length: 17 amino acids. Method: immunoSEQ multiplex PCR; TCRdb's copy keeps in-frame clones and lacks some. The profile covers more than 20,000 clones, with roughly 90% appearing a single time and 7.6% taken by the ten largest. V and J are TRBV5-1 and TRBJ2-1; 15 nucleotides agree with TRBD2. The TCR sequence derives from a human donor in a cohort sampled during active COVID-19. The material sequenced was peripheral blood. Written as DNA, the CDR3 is TGCGCCAGCAGCTGGGGACTAGCGGGAGGACTTCGGAATGAGCAGTTCTTC. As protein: CASSWGLAGGLRNEQFF.